The 4 T cell receptor beta chains below come from one sample, sequenced in a study of identical twins. TCRdb redid the calling of the 5' RACE reads with MiXCR, one entry per CDR3 protein. This table has some 440,000 distinct CDR3 sequences, about 24% appearing once. This sample was shared with a second study, whose subject was T cells expressing NK-cell markers.

The material sequenced was CD4+ T cells sorted from blood. All receptors come from a woman in her late teens or twenties in good health.

This clonotype was observed a handful of times. The chain couples TRBV20-1 to TRBJ2-1, with 11 positions matching TRBD2. CDR3 length: 14 residues. V was pared by 6 bases and J by 9 bases, with 10 bases of the junction left unmatched. Looked up from germline, CDR1 is DFQATT and CDR2 is SNEGSKA (reference sequence). CDR3 DNA: TGCAGTGCCGAGAGGGGGACTAGCGGAAGTGAGCAGTTCTTC. Encoded protein: CSAERGTSGSEQFF.

This clonotype was recorded a few times. The CDR3, as DNA: TGCAGTGCTAGAGATAACAGGGATGGCTACACCTTC. Protein: CSARDNRDGYTF. The V gene is TRBV20-1, the J gene TRBJ1-2; a weak D match, TRBD1 (6 bases). Germline V gene lookup returns CDR1 DFQATT and CDR2 SNEGSKA (reference sequence). The CDR3 covers 12 residues. The V end lost 0 bases, the J end lost 6 bases, and 8 bases lay between the germline ends.

The chain combines TRBV5-5 with TRBJ2-1; D not resolved. The V gene's germline CDR1 is SGHKS and CDR2 YYEKEE (reference sequence). V was cut by 7 bases and J by 6 bases, with 14 bases left in between. CDR3 length: 13 amino acids. CDR3 sequence: CASGETTFNEQFF. For the CDR3, the DNA is TGTGCCAGCGGGGAAACTACGTTCAATGAGCAGTTCTTC. Full variable domain (rest looked up from reference TRBV5-5 and TRBJ2-1): DAGVTQSPTHLIKTRGQQVTLRCSPISGHKSVSWYQQVLGQGPQFIFQYYEKEERGRGNFPDRFSARQFPNYSSELNVNALLLGDSALYLCASGETTFNEQFFGPGTRLTVL.

This clonotype occurred a few times. The chain couples TRBV20-1 to TRBJ1-1; a weak D match, TRBD1 (6 bases). CDR1 and CDR2 from the germline V gene are DFQATT and SNEGSKA (reference sequence). The V gene lost 4 bases and the J gene lost 3 bases, with 6 bases spanning the gap. The CDR3 has 11 residues. CDR3 coding DNA: TGCAGTGCTAACAGGGACACTGAAGCTTTCTTT. It specifies CSANRDTEAFF.